The rows below give T cell receptor beta chains drawn from one sample of a study of blood T cell repertoires in COVID-19. Only in-frame clones appear in the TCRdb table, and some are missing; sequencing was by immunoSEQ multiplex PCR. The table has about 240,000 clones, about 80% seen once. Sequenced: peripheral blood. Receptors were obtained from a woman of 80 years or more with acute or convalescent COVID-19. The CDR3 runs from the conserved cysteine through the conserved F or W. The D gene is left open where the match is weak. Clone size is given for some rows only: seen once, a few or many times, or a class if the clone is expanded.

-	TRBJ1-4	TRBV5-6	-	CASSVDMRSEKLFF	TGTGCCAGCAGCGTGGACATGAGGAGTGAAAAACTGTTTTTT
-	TRBJ1-6	TRBV2	-	CASTFSAGGGALHF	TGTGCCAGCACCTTCTCGGCGGGGGGCGGAGCCCTCCACTTT
-	TRBJ2-2	TRBV7-3	TRBD1	CASSLKGGYTGELFF	TGTGCCAGCAGCTTAAAAGGGGGCTACACCGGGGAGCTGTTTTTT
-	TRBJ2-7	TRBV5-1	TRBD1	CASSSTGQGEQYF	TGCGCCAGCAGCTCAACGGGACAGGGTGAGCAGTACTTC
-	TRBJ1-5	TRBV19	-	CASSRYGPPGGDQPQHF	TGTGCCAGTAGCCGATACGGGCCCCCCGGCGGGGATCAGCCCCAGCATTTT
-	TRBJ2-6	TRBV4-1	-	CASSNQGLSGANVLTF	TGCGCCAGCAGCAATCAGGGTCTCTCTGGGGCCAACGTCCTGACTTTC
few	TRBJ2-3	TRBV5-4	-	CASSLGGTDTQYF	TGTGCCAGCAGCTTGGGCGGCACAGATACGCAGTATTTT
-	TRBJ1-5	TRBV7-8	-	CASSLALSNQPQHF	TGTGCCAGCAGCTTAGCCCTTTCCAATCAGCCCCAGCATTTT
-	TRBJ2-3	TRBV19	TRBD2	CASSAPGLAIPTTDTQYF	TGTGCCAGCTCCGCACCGGGACTAGCCATTCCTACCACAGATACGCAGTATTTT
-	TRBJ2-7	TRBV9	TRBD1	CASSVDPGGYEQYF	TGTGCCAGCAGCGTAGACCCAGGGGGTTACGAGCAGTACTTC
-	TRBJ1-6	TRBV9	TRBD1	CASSSRQGENSPLHF	TGTGCCAGCAGCTCTCGACAGGGTGAGAATTCACCCCTCCACTTT
-	TRBJ1-2	TRBV7-7	TRBD1	CASSRVTGGDYGYTF	TGTGCTAGCAGCCGAGTGACAGGGGGCGACTATGGCTACACCTTC
-	TRBJ1-5	TRBV28	-	CASSPTNGGGQPQHF	TGTGCCAGCAGTCCCACGAACGGGGGAGGTCAGCCCCAGCATTTT
-	TRBJ2-7	TRBV6-5	-	CASSYSGQYEQYF	TGTGCCAGCAGTTACTCGGGGCAATACGAGCAGTACTTC
-	TRBJ1-5	TRBV20-1	-	CSASQGRRNQPQHF	TGCAGTGCTAGTCAGGGGCGCAGGAATCAGCCCCAGCATTTT
many	TRBJ2-7	TRBV18	-	CASSIQGYEQYF	TGTGCCAGCTCGATCCAGGGATACGAGCAGTACTTC
-	TRBJ2-3	TRBV5-1	-	CASSLGTGLTDTQYF	TGCGCCAGCAGCTTGGGGACAGGACTAACAGATACGCAGTATTTT
-	TRBJ2-7	TRBV5-1	TRBD1	CASSAQTGNSYEQYF	TGCGCCAGCAGCGCCCAGACAGGGAACTCCTACGAGCAGTACTTC
-	TRBJ1-6	TRBV27	-	CASTRAGRTYNSPLHF	TGTGCCAGCACTCGCGCAGGGCGGACCTATAATTCACCCCTCCACTTT
-	TRBJ2-1	TRBV13	TRBD1	CASSSGQGAGNEQFF	TGTGCCAGCAGCTCCGGACAGGGGGCGGGCAATGAGCAGTTCTTC
few	TRBJ1-1	TRBV12-3/TRBV12-4	-	CASSLGQNTEAFF	TGTGCCAGCAGCCTAGGACAGAACACTGAAGCTTTCTTT
-	TRBJ1-1	TRBV18	-	CASSPPGLTEAFF	TGTGCCAGCTCACCCCCGGGATTAACTGAAGCTTTCTTT
-	TRBJ1-5	TRBV19	TRBD1	CASSITGGRQPQHF	TGTGCCAGTAGTATAACAGGGGGCCGGCAGCCCCAGCATTTT
-	TRBJ2-7	TRBV5-1	-	CASSLGSAPYEQYF	TGCGCCAGCAGCTTGGGGAGTGCACCCTACGAGCAGTACTTC
-	TRBJ1-3	TRBV30	TRBD1	CAWSVPRTGAGNTIYF	TGTGCCTGGAGTGTACCCCGGACAGGGGCTGGAAACACCATATATTTT
-	TRBJ2-2	TRBV5-1	TRBD2	CASRTDGGPPGGGELFF	TGCGCCAGCAGAACCGACGGCGGACCCCCGGGAGGCGGGGAGCTGTTTTTT
-	TRBJ2-7	TRBV2	-	CASSEAGAHEQYF	TGTGCCAGCAGTGAAGCAGGGGCCCACGAGCAGTACTTC
few	TRBJ2-4	TRBV19	-	CASSKRSVDKNIQYF	TGTGCCAGTAGTAAAAGAAGCGTCGACAAAAACATTCAGTACTTC